This TCR beta chain derives from a study of blood T cell repertoires in COVID-19. Data came from immunoSEQ multiplex PCR; TCRdb stores just in-frame clones and leaves some out. The sample has 35,000 to 50,000 clones; 70% to 90% are singletons. Sequencing was performed on peripheral blood. The receptor was derived from a man in his 60s with acute or convalescent COVID-19.

This CDR3 reads CASSLVGTLQGLSYEQYF. DNA of the CDR3: TGCGCCAGCAGCTTGGTTGGGACCCTACAGGGGCTATCCTACGAGCAGTACTTC. V and J are TRBV5-1 and TRBJ2-7; the match to TRBD1 covers 7 bases. From germline, CDR1 is SGHRS and CDR2 YFSETQ. V trimming: 0 bases; J trimming: 1 base; junction bases outside the gene matches: 13. This CDR3 contains 18 residues. The complete variable domain, with remaining parts taken from reference TRBV5-1 and TRBJ2-7, reads KAGVTQTPRYLIKTRGQQVTLSCSPISGHRSVSWYQQTPGQGLQFLFEYFSETQRNKGNFPGRFSGRQFSNSRSEMNVSTLELGDSALYLCASSLVGTLQGLSYEQYFGPGTRLTVT.